Shown below are 4 T cell receptor beta chains from a single sample sequenced in a study of T cell responses to AZD1222 COVID-19 vaccine. Method: immunoSEQ multiplex PCR; TCRdb's copy keeps in-frame clones and lacks some. The sample comprises around 140,000 clones, 93% of which are singletons, and about 9.1% rests with the top ten. This sample comprised peripheral blood, obtained on day 0 of AZD1222 vaccination. These receptors were collected from an adult in good health.

The V gene is TRBV28, the J gene TRBJ2-7, with D possibly matching TRBD2 (6 bases). Germline-derived CDR1 and CDR2 are MDHEN and SYDVKM. The V gene lost 8 bases and the J gene lost 2 bases, with 16 bases spanning the gap. This CDR3 comprises 14 residues. The CDR3: CASSIGGNPYEQYF. DNA of the CDR3: TGTGCCAGCTCTATAGGCGGGAACCCCTACGAGCAGTACTTC.

V is TRBV11-2 and J is TRBJ2-3, with TRBD2 matching over 13 bases. The CDR3 totals 17 residues. Germline-derived CDR1 and CDR2 are SGHAT and FQNNGV. V shed 4 bases, J shed 6 bases, and the junction held 10 bases outside the gene matches. DNA for the CDR3: TGTGCCAGCAGCTCAACGCAGGGACTAGCGGGGAGGGATACGCAGTATTTT. This codes for CASSSTQGLAGRDTQYF.

A remark on this clone: Other DNA sequences within the sample encode an identical CDR3. This rearrangement joins TRBV6-5 to TRBJ1-2; D is ambiguous. The CDR3 is 12 residues long. Trimming shortened V by 2 bases and J by 5 bases, and 6 bases separated the two germline ends. Germline CDR1 reads MNHEY; CDR2 reads SVGAGI. CDR3 sequence reads: CASSYLGYGYTF. As DNA, the CDR3 is TGTGCCAGCAGTTACCTGGGTTATGGCTACACCTTC.

V gene TRBV28 combines with J gene TRBJ1-5, with 9 bases identical to TRBD1. CDR1 is MDHEN, CDR2 SYDVKM, per germline. There are 14 residues in the CDR3. Losses at the gene ends were 4 bases for V and 5 bases for J; bases not matched to a gene: 3. The CDR3 region is CASSSGQGHQPQHF. For the CDR3, the DNA is TGTGCCAGCAGTTCGGGACAGGGCCATCAGCCCCAGCATTTT.